The 25 T cell receptor beta chains in this list originate from one sample, sequenced in a study of blood T cell repertoires in COVID-19. Method: immunoSEQ multiplex PCR; TCRdb's copy keeps in-frame clones and lacks some. This table holds 200,000 to 250,000 clones, around 90% found once. The sequenced sample was PBMCs or T cells enriched from blood (not recorded which). The source of these receptors is a young man who had been exposed to COVID-19.

The chain links TRBV20-1 to TRBJ1-1; no reliable D call. This CDR3 is built from 15 residues. CDR1 is DFQATT and CDR2 is SNEGSKA in the germline V gene (reference sequence). The V end lost 3 bases, the J end lost 0 bases, and 14 bases lay between the germline ends. CDR3 nucleotides: TGCAGTGCTAGTCGGAGGAAACCTATGAACACTGAAGCTTTCTTT. This translates into CSASRRKPMNTEAFF.

The chain employs TRBV25-1 and TRBJ1-4, with 8 bases that match TRBD1. V was clipped by 0 bases and J by 5 bases; unmatched bases: 2. Germline V gene lookup returns CDR1 MGHDK and CDR2 SYGVNS. The CDR3 length is 15 residues. The CDR3 DNA reads as TGTGCCAGCAGTGAATATACAGGGGGAAATGAAAAACTGTTTTTT. Protein sequence: CASSEYTGGNEKLFF.

The chain uses TRBV5-1 and TRBJ2-7; D may be TRBD2 (5 bases). Trimming pared 2 bases from V and 2 bases from J, leaving 14 bases between. The CDR3 loop spans 15 amino acids. Germline V CDR1 and CDR2: SGHRS, YFSETQ. CDR3 DNA sequence: TGCGCCAGCAGCTTTCAGTTCAGCGGCCCCTACGAGCAGTACTTC. Its protein is CASSFQFSGPYEQYF.

This chain uses TRBV14 with TRBJ2-7, with 7 bases that match TRBD1. The CDR3 is 13 amino acids. Germline-derived CDR1 and CDR2 are SGHDN and FVKESK. V lost 4 bases to trimming and J lost 4 bases; unmatched junction nucleotides: 4. The CDR3 is CASSPRQGYEQYF. The CDR3 DNA reads as TGTGCCAGCAGCCCACGACAGGGATACGAGCAGTACTTC.

The chain uses TRBV2 and TRBJ2-7; 8 bases match TRBD1. The CDR3 is made up of 14 amino acids. Looked up from germline, CDR1 is SNHLY and CDR2 is FYNNEI. Germline trimming cut 8 bases from V and 7 bases from J; bases unmatched to any gene: 13. The chain's CDR3 is CASLPGQALEEQYF. Here the CDR3 DNA reads TGTGCCAGCCTCCCGGGACAGGCTCTTGAGGAGCAGTACTTC.

The CDR3 reads CASSPREDVEAFF. The CDR3 nucleotides read TGTGCCAGTAGTCCCCGGGAGGACGTTGAAGCTTTCTTT. The chain is built from TRBV19 and TRBJ1-1; no firm D call. The CDR3 loop spans 13 amino acids. The germline V gene has CDR1 LNHDA and CDR2 SQIVND (reference sequence). V dropped 5 bases and J dropped 7 bases, with 14 bases sitting between them. Combining the CDR3 with reference TRBV19 and TRBJ1-1 gives the whole variable domain DGGITQSPKYLFRKEGQNVTLSCEQNLNHDAMYWYRQDPGQGLRLIYYSQIVNDFQKGDIAEGYSVSREKKESFPLTVTSAQKNPTAFYLCASSPREDVEAFFGQGTRLTVV.

This sequence joins TRBV6-5 and TRBJ2-4; a weak D match, TRBD1 (5 bases). The germline V gene encodes CDR1 MNHEY and CDR2 SVGAGI. The CDR3 extends over 13 amino acids. V was cut by 7 bases and J by 2 bases, with 9 bases left in between. For the CDR3, the DNA is TGTGCCAGCACCAGGGAAACCAAAAACATTCAGTACTTC. Protein: CASTRETKNIQYF.

The rearrangement links TRBV7-2 to TRBJ1-1; D unresolved. The CDR3 runs to 14 residues. V shed 1 base and J shed 1 base, with 7 bases lying between them. Looked up from germline, CDR1 is SGHTA and CDR2 is FQGNSA. The CDR3 DNA follows: TGTGCCAGCAGCTTAGGGGTAGCGAACACTGAAGCTTTCTTT. It encodes CASSLGVANTEAFF.

This clone has just a few counts. One end of the junction is discordant with germline, which a read error may explain. This chain connects TRBV5-1 to TRBJ2-7; D possibly corresponds to TRBD1 (5 bases). This CDR3 is built from 13 residues. Germline lookup yields CDR1 SGHRS and CDR2 YFSETQ. The CDR3 sequence is CASRGSFSSEQYF. The CDR3 region has the DNA TGCGCCAGTAGGGGCAGCTTTTCCTCCGAGCAGTACTTC.

The rearrangement uses TRBV19 and TRBJ1-5; TRBD1 might be the D (5 bases). Trimming stripped 1 base from V and 4 bases from J, with 23 bases between. The germline gives CDR1 LNHDA, CDR2 SQIVND (reference sequence). The CDR3 is made up of 19 amino acids. The CDR3 protein is CASSIAPRGGPRGNQPQHF. DNA for the CDR3: TGTGCCAGTAGTATAGCCCCCCGGGGAGGGCCTCGGGGGAATCAGCCCCAGCATTTT.

V gene TRBV7-8 combines with J gene TRBJ2-5; 7 bases line up with TRBD2. Germline loops: CDR1 SGHVS, CDR2 FQNEAQ. The V and J ends lost 1 base and 4 bases, in that order; junction bases with no gene match: 3. This CDR3 has 14 amino acids. This chain's CDR3 is CASSLGTSRETQYF. For the CDR3, the DNA is TGTGCCAGCAGCTTAGGGACTAGTCGAGAGACCCAGTACTTC.

V gene TRBV12-3 or TRBV12-4 combines with J gene TRBJ1-3; the D is unclear. V dropped 2 bases and J dropped 4 bases, with 6 bases sitting between them. This CDR3 is built from 13 residues. The DNA for the CDR3 is TGTGCCAGCAGTTTACTCAGAGGAAACACCATATATTTT. Protein product: CASSLLRGNTIYF.

This clone was observed once. The chain links TRBV19 to TRBJ2-4; D is uncertain. The CDR3 extends over 10 amino acids. V was pared by 5 bases and J by 9 bases, with 5 bases between. Germline CDR1 LNHDA, CDR2 SQIVND (reference sequence). CDR3 sequence reads: CASSGPIQYF. In nucleotides, the CDR3 is TGTGCCAGTAGTGGGCCCATTCAGTACTTC.

CDR3 residues: CASSPTRGETQYF. DNA of the CDR3: TGTGCCAGCAGCCCCACGCGGGGGGAGACCCAGTACTTC. The V call is TRBV9, the J call TRBJ2-5; the match to TRBD2 covers 7 bases. Trimming at V came to 4 bases and at J to 5 bases, leaving 5 bases not matched to a gene. The germline V gene encodes CDR1 SGDLS and CDR2 YYNGEE. CDR3 length equals 13 residues.

The rearrangement joins TRBV3-1 (or the pseudogene TRBV3-2) to TRBJ2-5, with D perhaps TRBD2 (5 bases). The V gene lost 4 bases and the J gene lost 7 bases, with 16 bases spanning the gap. The CDR3 consists of 14 residues. Germline CDR1 reads LGHDT; CDR2 reads YNNKEL (reference sequence). Written as DNA, the CDR3 is TGTGCCAGCAGCCTAGAGGACTCTCCGGTGACCCAGTACTTC. Translated: CASSLEDSPVTQYF.

The chain joins TRBV4-1 to TRBJ1-2; D possibly corresponds to TRBD1 (6 bases). With 0 bases removed from V and 5 bases from J, the gap between germline ends came to 10 bases. CDR3 size: 14 residues. CDR1 and CDR2 from the germline V gene are MGHRA and YSYEKL. This CDR3 is CASSQEWTDYGYTF. The CDR3 region has the DNA TGCGCCAGCAGCCAAGAGTGGACAGATTATGGCTACACCTTC.

The count of this clone is one. The chain employs TRBV4-2 and TRBJ1-4; 10 bases align to TRBD1. With V trimmed by 3 bases and J by 5 bases, 15 bases remained unmatched. CDR1 is LGHNA and CDR2 is YNFKEQ in the germline V gene. The CDR3 covers 19 residues. The CDR3 DNA sequence: TGTGCCAGCAGCCATCTCCGGTTGACTGCGGGACAGGGGAATGAAAAACTGTTTTTT. Translated: CASSHLRLTAGQGNEKLFF.

The chain joins TRBV27 to TRBJ1-1, with TRBD1 identical over 10 bases. Germline V gives CDR1 MNHEY, CDR2 SMNVEV (reference sequence). This CDR3 contains 19 residues. The V segment lost 3 bases and the J segment 0 bases; nucleotides outside the gene matches: 13. The CDR3 DNA follows: TGTGCCAGCAGTTTCGATTCCGGGACAGGGGCCGCCATGAACACTGAAGCTTTCTTT. Residues: CASSFDSGTGAAMNTEAFF.

The genes are TRBV11-2 and TRBJ1-4, with unresolved D. Germline-derived CDR1 and CDR2 are SGHAT and FQNNGV. Trimming pared 1 base from V and 4 bases from J, leaving 7 bases between. This CDR3 contains 14 residues. The CDR3 loop reads CASSLAGNNEKLFF. The CDR3 DNA follows: TGTGCCAGCAGCTTAGCGGGGAATAATGAAAAACTGTTTTTT.

The chain is built from TRBV4-3 and TRBJ2-7, with a possible D match to TRBD1 (5 bases). The CDR3 contains 16 residues. V was trimmed by 0 bases and J by 1 base, leaving 13 bases between them. Germline V CDR1 and CDR2: LGHNA, YSLEER. DNA for the CDR3: TGCGCCAGCAGCCAAGATAAGGGGCCCCTGTCCTACGAGCAGTACTTC. Its protein is CASSQDKGPLSYEQYF.

The rearrangement links TRBV14 to TRBJ2-3; the match to TRBD1 covers 11 bases. The V gene end was trimmed by 6 bases and the J gene end by 3 bases; junction bases not matched to a gene: 5. From germline, CDR1 is SGHDN and CDR2 FVKESK. The CDR3 covers 15 residues. CDR3: CASSGTGGWTDTQYF. The CDR3 nucleotides read TGTGCCAGCAGTGGGACAGGGGGTTGGACAGATACGCAGTATTTT. The full variable domain, its missing parts supplied by reference TRBV14 and TRBJ2-3, is EAGVTQFPSHSVIEKGQTVTLRCDPISGHDNLYWYRRVMGKEIKFLLHFVKESKQDESGMPNNRFLAERTGGTYSTLKVQPAELEDSGVYFCASSGTGGWTDTQYFGPGTRLTVL.

The rearrangement joins TRBV3-1 (or the pseudogene TRBV3-2) to TRBJ2-2; TRBD2 is a possible D gene (6 bases). V lost 5 bases, J lost 2 bases, and 15 bases lay in between. The CDR3 has 16 residues. The germline gives CDR1 LGHDT, CDR2 YNNKEL (reference sequence). CDR3 bases: TGTGCCAGCAGCACCCGGGAGAACTTTAACACCGGGGAGCTGTTTTTT. This codes for CASSTRENFNTGELFF.

The chain combines TRBV9 with TRBJ2-1, with 14 nucleotides matching TRBD2. The CDR3 covers 20 residues. V dropped 0 bases and J dropped 0; count of bases not matched to a gene: 8. From germline, CDR1 is SGDLS and CDR2 YYNGEE. CDR3 sequence: CASSVVGTSGGGSSYNEQFF. CDR3 in DNA: TGTGCCAGCAGCGTAGTTGGGACTAGCGGGGGTGGGAGCTCCTACAATGAGCAGTTCTTC.

The chain combines TRBV19 with TRBJ1-1; tentative D call: TRBD1 (6 bases). Germline assignment: CDR1 LNHDA and CDR2 SQIVND (reference sequence). Deletions cut 3 bases from V and 4 bases from J, with 12 bases between. The CDR3 is 14 residues long. The CDR3 nucleotides are TGTGCCAGTAGTATGCGCGAGGGGGTCACTGAAGCTTTCTTT. This translates into CASSMREGVTEAFF.

The rearrangement joins TRBV5-4 to TRBJ2-7, with 7 bases lining up with TRBD1. The CDR3 contains 16 residues. Germline values: CDR1 SGHNT, CDR2 YYREEE (reference sequence). With V trimmed by 0 bases and J by 0 bases, 6 bases remained unmatched. Here the CDR3 DNA reads TGTGCCAGCAGCTTGGAGGGGGCTAGGAGCTCCTACGAGCAGTACTTC. It encodes CASSLEGARSSYEQYF.